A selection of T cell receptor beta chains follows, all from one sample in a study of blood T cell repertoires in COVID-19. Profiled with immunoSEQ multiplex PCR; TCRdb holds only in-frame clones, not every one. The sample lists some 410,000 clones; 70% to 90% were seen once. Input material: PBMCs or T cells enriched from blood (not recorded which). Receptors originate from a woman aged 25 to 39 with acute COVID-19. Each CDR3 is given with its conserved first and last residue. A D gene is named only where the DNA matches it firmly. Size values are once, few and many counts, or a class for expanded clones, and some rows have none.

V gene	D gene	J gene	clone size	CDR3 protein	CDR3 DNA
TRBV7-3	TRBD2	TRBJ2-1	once	CASSHPSGEQFF	TGTGCCAGCAGCCACCCTAGCGGTGAGCAGTTCTTC
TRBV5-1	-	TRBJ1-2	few	CASSIREGNGYTF	TGCGCCAGCAGCATCCGGGAGGGGAATGGCTACACCTTC
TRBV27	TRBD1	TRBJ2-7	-	CASSLGDSYEQYF	TGTGCCAGCAGTTTAGGGGACAGTTACGAGCAGTACTTC
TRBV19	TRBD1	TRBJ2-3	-	CASSFSPHRGRQGDTQYF	TGTGCCAGTAGTTTCTCACCGCACAGGGGGCGGCAGGGGGATACGCAGTATTTT
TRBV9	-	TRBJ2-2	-	CASSVVGSGTGELFF	TGTGCCAGCAGCGTAGTGGGGAGTGGTACCGGGGAGCTGTTTTTT
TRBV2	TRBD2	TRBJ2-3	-	CASSDERASGPAGTDTQYF	TGTGCCAGCAGTGATGAGCGGGCTAGCGGGCCCGCCGGCACAGATACGCAGTATTTT
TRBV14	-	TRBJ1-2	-	CASSQGYRYGYTF	TGTGCCAGCAGCCAAGGCTACAGATATGGCTACACCTTC
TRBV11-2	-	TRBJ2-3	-	CASSLDGLSTDTQYF	TGTGCCAGCAGCTTAGATGGCCTGAGCACAGATACGCAGTATTTT
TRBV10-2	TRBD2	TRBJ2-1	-	CAGGGSYNEQFF	TGCGCCGGGGGGGGCTCCTACAATGAGCAGTTCTTC
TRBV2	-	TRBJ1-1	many	CASSDRVITEAFF	TGTGCCAGCAGTGACAGGGTTATCACTGAAGCTTTCTTT
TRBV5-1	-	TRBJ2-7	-	CASSYGDSYEQYF	TGCGCCAGCAGCTACGGGGATTCCTACGAGCAGTACTTC
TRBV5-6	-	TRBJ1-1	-	CASSSNTFLLNTEAFF	TGTGCCAGCAGCTCCAACACGTTTCTCTTGAACACTGAAGCTTTCTTT
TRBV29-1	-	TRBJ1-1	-	CSARSGNTEAFF	TGCAGCGCTCGTTCAGGGAACACTGAAGCTTTCTTT
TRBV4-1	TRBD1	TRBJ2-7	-	CASRPAQGAAYEQYF	TGCGCCAGCAGGCCAGCCCAGGGGGCGGCCTACGAGCAGTACTTC
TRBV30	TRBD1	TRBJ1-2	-	CAWTLKQGASYGYTF	TGTGCCTGGACTCTTAAACAGGGGGCGAGCTATGGCTACACCTTC
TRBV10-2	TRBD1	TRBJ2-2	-	CASGTGGVGELFF	TGCGCCAGCGGGACAGGGGGAGTGGGGGAGCTGTTTTTT
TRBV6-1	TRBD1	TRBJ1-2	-	CASNPDREDYGYTF	TGTGCCAGCAACCCCGACAGGGAGGACTATGGCTACACCTTC
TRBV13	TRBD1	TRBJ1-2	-	CASSLVGTGYGYTF	TGTGCCAGCAGCTTAGTTGGGACAGGGTATGGCTACACCTTC
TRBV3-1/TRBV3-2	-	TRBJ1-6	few	CASSQDGAGNSPLHF	TGTGCCAGCAGCCAAGACGGGGCGGGGAATTCACCCCTCCACTTT
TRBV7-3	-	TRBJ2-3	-	CASSHNTNYSPRYF	TGTGCCAGCAGCCACAACACCAACTACTCCCCCCGGTATTTT
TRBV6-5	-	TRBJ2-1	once	CASSQQDSYNEQFF	TGTGCCAGCAGTCAACAGGACTCCTACAATGAGCAGTTCTTC
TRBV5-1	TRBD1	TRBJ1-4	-	CASSPGQFGDEKLFF	TGCGCCAGCAGCCCGGGACAGTTTGGAGATGAAAAACTGTTTTTT
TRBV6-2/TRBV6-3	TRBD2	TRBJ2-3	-	CASSLGLAGSGDTQYF	TGTGCCAGCAGTCTCGGACTAGCGGGGTCGGGAGATACGCAGTATTTT
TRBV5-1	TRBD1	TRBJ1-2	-	CASRPNTGGVGYTF	TGCGCCAGCAGACCGAACACAGGGGGCGTCGGCTACACCTTC
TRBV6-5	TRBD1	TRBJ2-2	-	CASTLQGYTGELFF	TGTGCCAGCACCTTACAGGGGTACACCGGGGAGCTGTTTTTT
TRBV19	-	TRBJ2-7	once	CASSIVGFSYEQYF	TGTGCCAGTAGTATAGTCGGTTTTAGCTACGAGCAGTACTTC
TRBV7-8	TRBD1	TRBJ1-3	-	CASSFSTGGTINTIYF	TGTGCCAGCAGCTTCTCTACAGGGGGGACCATAAACACCATATATTTT
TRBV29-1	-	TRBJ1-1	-	CSVGEGGDTEAFF	TGCAGCGTTGGGGAGGGGGGTGACACTGAAGCTTTCTTT
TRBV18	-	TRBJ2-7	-	CASSPTALKIEQYF	TGTGCCAGCTCACCAACAGCCCTCAAAATAGAGCAGTACTTC
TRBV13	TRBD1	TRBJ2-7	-	CASSSIDRDREQYF	TGTGCCAGCAGCTCCATCGACAGGGATCGCGAGCAGTACTTC
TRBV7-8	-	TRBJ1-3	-	CASSFRGTGNTIYF	TGTGCCAGCAGCTTTAGGGGCACTGGAAACACCATATATTTT
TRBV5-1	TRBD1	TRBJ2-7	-	CASSPPGQSPEQYF	TGCGCCAGCAGCCCGCCGGGACAGTCGCCCGAGCAGTACTTC